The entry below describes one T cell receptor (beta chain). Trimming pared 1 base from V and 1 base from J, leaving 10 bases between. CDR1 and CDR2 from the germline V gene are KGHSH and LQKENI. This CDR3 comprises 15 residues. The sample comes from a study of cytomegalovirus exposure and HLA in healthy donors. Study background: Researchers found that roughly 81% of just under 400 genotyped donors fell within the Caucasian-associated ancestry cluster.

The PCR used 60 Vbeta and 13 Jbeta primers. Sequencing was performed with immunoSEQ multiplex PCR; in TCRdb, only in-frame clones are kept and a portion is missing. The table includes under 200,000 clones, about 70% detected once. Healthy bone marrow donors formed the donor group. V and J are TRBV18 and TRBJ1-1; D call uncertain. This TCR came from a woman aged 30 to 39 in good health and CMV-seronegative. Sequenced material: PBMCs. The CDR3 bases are TGTGCCAGCTCACCACTTCCCCATCCGAACACTGAAGCTTTCTTT. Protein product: CASSPLPHPNTEAFF.